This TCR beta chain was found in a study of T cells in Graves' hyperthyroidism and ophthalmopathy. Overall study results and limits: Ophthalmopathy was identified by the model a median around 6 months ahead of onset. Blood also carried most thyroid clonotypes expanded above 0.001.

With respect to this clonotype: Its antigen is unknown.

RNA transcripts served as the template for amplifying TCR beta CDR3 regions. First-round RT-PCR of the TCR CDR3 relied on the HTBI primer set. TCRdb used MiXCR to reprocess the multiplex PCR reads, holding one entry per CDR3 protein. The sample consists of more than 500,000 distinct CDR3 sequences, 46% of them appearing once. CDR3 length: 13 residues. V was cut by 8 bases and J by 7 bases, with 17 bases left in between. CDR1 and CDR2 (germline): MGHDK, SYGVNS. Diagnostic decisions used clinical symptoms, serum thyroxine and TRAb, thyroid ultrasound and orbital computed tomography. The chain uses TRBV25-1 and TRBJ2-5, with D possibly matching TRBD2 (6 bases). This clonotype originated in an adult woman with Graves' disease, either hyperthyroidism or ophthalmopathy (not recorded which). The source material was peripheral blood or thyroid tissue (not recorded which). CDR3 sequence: CASGQGSGGTQYF. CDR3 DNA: TGTGCCAGCGGCCAAGGGTCCGGGGGGACCCAGTACTTC.